These T cell receptor beta chains were read from a single sample in a study of cytomegalovirus exposure and HLA in healthy donors. Here immunoSEQ multiplex PCR was the method, and the copy in TCRdb shows in-frame clones only, minus some. In the table there are around 150,000 clones, around 75% of which are singletons. The sample comprised PBMCs. The receptors come from a human donor in good health. The CDR3 runs from the conserved cysteine through the conserved F or W. Fields, in order: D gene, clone size, V gene, J gene, CDR3 protein, CDR3 DNA. The D gene is left open where the match is weak. Rows may omit the clone size; those that give it use once, few, many or a size class.

D gene: .; clone size: .; V gene: TRBV9; J gene: TRBJ2-5; CDR3 protein: CASSPRTNQETQYF; CDR3 DNA: TGTGCCAGCAGCCCCAGGACAAATCAAGAGACCCAGTACTTC
D gene: .; clone size: .; V gene: TRBV5-1; J gene: TRBJ1-5; CDR3 protein: CASSPDTSWESINQPQHF; CDR3 DNA: TGCGCCAGCAGCCCCGATACTTCCTGGGAGTCGATTAATCAGCCCCAGCATTTT
D gene: .; clone size: .; V gene: TRBV5-1; J gene: TRBJ2-2; CDR3 protein: CASSFGMIGAGELFF; CDR3 DNA: TGCGCCAGCAGCTTCGGGATGATTGGGGCCGGGGAGCTGTTTTTT
D gene: TRBD2; clone size: .; V gene: TRBV2; J gene: TRBJ2-7; CDR3 protein: CASSEEVAGAYEQYF; CDR3 DNA: TGTGCCAGCAGTGAAGAGGTAGCGGGGGCCTACGAGCAGTACTTC
D gene: .; clone size: .; V gene: TRBV6-1; J gene: TRBJ1-1; CDR3 protein: CASSESWRATEAFF; CDR3 DNA: TGTGCCAGCAGTGAATCCTGGAGGGCCACTGAAGCTTTCTTT
D gene: TRBD2; clone size: .; V gene: TRBV5-4; J gene: TRBJ2-1; CDR3 protein: CASSRTSGAYNEQFF; CDR3 DNA: TGTGCCAGCAGTCGCACTAGCGGGGCCTACAATGAGCAGTTCTTC
D gene: TRBD1; clone size: .; V gene: TRBV18; J gene: TRBJ1-1; CDR3 protein: CATSYGQGRGEAFF; CDR3 DNA: TGTGCCACCTCATACGGACAGGGGAGAGGTGAAGCTTTCTTT
D gene: TRBD1; clone size: .; V gene: TRBV4-2; J gene: TRBJ1-2; CDR3 protein: CASSQATKTGDYGYTF; CDR3 DNA: TGTGCCAGCAGCCAGGCAACGAAAACAGGGGACTATGGCTACACCTTC
D gene: .; clone size: .; V gene: TRBV6-4; J gene: TRBJ2-1; CDR3 protein: CASSDLAGHTNEQFF; CDR3 DNA: TGTGCCAGCAGTGACTTGGCAGGGCACACCAATGAGCAGTTCTTC
D gene: .; clone size: .; V gene: TRBV6-5; J gene: TRBJ2-1; CDR3 protein: CASRFGGLGNEQFF; CDR3 DNA: TGTGCCAGCAGATTCGGAGGATTAGGCAATGAGCAGTTCTTC
D gene: .; clone size: .; V gene: TRBV9; J gene: TRBJ1-2; CDR3 protein: CASSPFDRFRGGYTF; CDR3 DNA: TGTGCCAGCAGCCCATTTGACAGGTTTCGTGGTGGCTACACCTTC
D gene: TRBD2; clone size: .; V gene: TRBV6-5; J gene: TRBJ2-3; CDR3 protein: CASSSWSGEDTDTQYF; CDR3 DNA: TGTGCCAGCAGTTCATGGAGCGGGGAAGACACAGATACGCAGTATTTT
D gene: .; clone size: .; V gene: TRBV11-3; J gene: TRBJ1-6; CDR3 protein: CASSLDCLWVGACYSPLHF; CDR3 DNA: TGTGCCAGCAGCTTAGACTGTCTTTGGGTGGGGGCCTGTTATTCACCCCTCCACTTT
D gene: TRBD2; clone size: .; V gene: TRBV7-2; J gene: TRBJ2-2; CDR3 protein: CASSKLAGGNTGELFF; CDR3 DNA: TGTGCCAGCAGCAAGCTAGCGGGGGGGAACACCGGGGAGCTGTTTTTT
D gene: TRBD2; clone size: .; V gene: TRBV6-5; J gene: TRBJ2-7; CDR3 protein: CASSSTSGGRYEQYF; CDR3 DNA: TGTGCCAGCAGCAGCACTAGCGGGGGCCGCTACGAGCAGTACTTC
D gene: .; clone size: .; V gene: TRBV7-9; J gene: TRBJ2-7; CDR3 protein: CASSLALYEQYF; CDR3 DNA: TGTGCCAGCAGCTTAGCCTTATACGAGCAGTACTTC
D gene: TRBD1; clone size: few; V gene: TRBV5-1; J gene: TRBJ2-1; CDR3 protein: CASSLQGSYNEQFF; CDR3 DNA: TGCGCCAGCAGCTTACAGGGGTCCTACAATGAGCAGTTCTTC
D gene: .; clone size: few; V gene: TRBV5-1; J gene: TRBJ2-5; CDR3 protein: CASSKIQGLGTQYF; CDR3 DNA: TGCGCCAGCAGCAAAATCCAGGGGTTAGGGACCCAGTACTTC
D gene: .; clone size: .; V gene: TRBV9; J gene: TRBJ2-5; CDR3 protein: CASSVGTSYQETQYF; CDR3 DNA: TGTGCCAGCAGCGTAGGGACATCGTACCAAGAGACCCAGTACTTC
D gene: .; clone size: .; V gene: TRBV11-3; J gene: TRBJ1-2; CDR3 protein: CASSLDGGGYGYTF; CDR3 DNA: TGTGCCAGCAGCTTAGATGGCGGGGGTTATGGCTACACCTTC
D gene: .; clone size: .; V gene: TRBV6-5; J gene: TRBJ2-7; CDR3 protein: CASSRDRYSYEQYF; CDR3 DNA: TGTGCCAGCAGTCGCGACAGGTACTCCTACGAGCAGTACTTC
D gene: TRBD2; clone size: .; V gene: TRBV7-7; J gene: TRBJ2-1; CDR3 protein: CASSLVPPSGGHNEQFF; CDR3 DNA: TGTGCTAGCAGCTTAGTCCCCCCGAGCGGGGGTCACAATGAGCAGTTCTTC
D gene: TRBD1; clone size: .; V gene: TRBV9; J gene: TRBJ2-2; CDR3 protein: CASSVVGTGGSGELFF; CDR3 DNA: TGTGCCAGCAGCGTAGTTGGGACAGGGGGCTCCGGGGAGCTGTTTTTT
D gene: .; clone size: .; V gene: TRBV7-8; J gene: TRBJ2-7; CDR3 protein: CASSSSRTQLYEQYF; CDR3 DNA: TGTGCCAGCAGCTCTAGTCGTACCCAACTCTACGAGCAGTACTTC
D gene: .; clone size: once; V gene: TRBV7-8; J gene: TRBJ2-3; CDR3 protein: CASSLGGGSFTDTQYF; CDR3 DNA: TGTGCCAGCAGCTTAGGTGGGGGGAGCTTTACAGATACGCAGTATTTT
D gene: .; clone size: once; V gene: TRBV6-5; J gene: TRBJ1-2; CDR3 protein: CASSFKGGVYGYTF; CDR3 DNA: TGTGCCAGCAGTTTCAAGGGGGGGGTCTATGGCTACACCTTC